What follows describes a single T cell receptor (beta chain). The data originate from a study of low-dose radiotherapy and immunotherapy resistance in tumors. Alpha- and beta-chain coverage of first-strand cDNA came from TRAV- and TRBV-specific primers. Amplification of TCRs used a constant-region primer and V-primer adapter for 15 to 25 PCR cycles. In vitro transcription served to amplify the mRNA that had been isolated. TCRdb analysed the reads with MiXCR anew, one entry per CDR3 protein. The sample shows about 39,000 distinct CDR3 sequences, around 20% of them seen only once. The V end lost 8 bases, the J end lost 8 bases, and 16 bases lay between the germline ends. This CDR3 is built from 13 residues. Sample time point: after trial treatment. Described treatment: LDRT plus nivolumab, ipilimumab, low-dose cyclophosphamide and aspirin (RACIN trial). Every donor was treated with nivolumab, ipilimumab, aspirin, low-dose cyclophosphamide and also low-dose radiotherapy.

The genes are TRBV12-3 or TRBV12-4 and TRBJ1-3; no firm D call. The sequencing here drew on PBMCs, taken after low-dose radiotherapy plus immunotherapy. The source of this sequence is a female donor with ovarian cancer. CDR3 amino acids: CASRSQAVDTIYF. CDR3 sequence (DNA): TGTGCCAGCCGCAGTCAGGCTGTCGACACCATATATTTT.